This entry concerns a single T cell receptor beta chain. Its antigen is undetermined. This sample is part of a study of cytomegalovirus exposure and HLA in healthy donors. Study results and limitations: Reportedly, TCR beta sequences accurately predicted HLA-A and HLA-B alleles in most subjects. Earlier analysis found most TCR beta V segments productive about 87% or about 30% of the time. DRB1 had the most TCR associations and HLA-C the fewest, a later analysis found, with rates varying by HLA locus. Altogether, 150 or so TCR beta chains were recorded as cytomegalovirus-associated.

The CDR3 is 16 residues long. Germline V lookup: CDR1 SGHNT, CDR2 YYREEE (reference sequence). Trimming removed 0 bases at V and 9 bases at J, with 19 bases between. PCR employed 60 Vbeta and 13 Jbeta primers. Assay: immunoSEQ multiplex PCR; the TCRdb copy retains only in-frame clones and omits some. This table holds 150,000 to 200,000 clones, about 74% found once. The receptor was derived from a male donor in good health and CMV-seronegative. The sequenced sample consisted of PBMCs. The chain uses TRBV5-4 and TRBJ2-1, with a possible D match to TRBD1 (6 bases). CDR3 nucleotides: TGTGCCAGCAGCTTGGCGGGACAAACACTAGTGGCTGAGCAGTTCTTC. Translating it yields CASSLAGQTLVAEQFF.